Below are 20 T cell receptor beta chains sequenced from a single sample in a study of T cells in Graves' hyperthyroidism and ophthalmopathy. The TCR beta CDR3 regions underwent amplification using RNA transcripts as the source. The primer set for the first-round RT-PCR of the TCR CDR3 was HTBI. In TCRdb, the multiplex PCR reads were re-called with MiXCR into one record per CDR3 protein. Among some 800,000 distinct CDR3 sequences, more than 30% were seen once, and the ten largest hold 7.5% to 9.5%. Source material: blood. These receptors all stem from a man younger than 35 with Graves' hyperthyroidism.

This chain connects TRBV6-1 to TRBJ1-2, with D tentatively TRBD1 (5 bases). The CDR3 consists of 13 residues. The V gene lost 5 bases and the J gene lost 8 bases, with 15 bases spanning the gap. The germline gives CDR1 MNHNS, CDR2 SASEGT. The DNA of the CDR3 is TGTGCCAGCAGTTCAGGACACCAAGTGGGCTACACCTTC. Translating gives CASSSGHQVGYTF.

This clonotype has only a few counts. The chain carries TRBV10-3 and TRBJ2-5; D ambiguous. CDR1 and CDR2 from the germline V gene are ENHRY and SYGVKD. V shed 5 bases and J shed 2 bases, with 9 bases lying between them. The CDR3 runs 13 residues. CDR3 DNA: TGTGCCATCAGTCTGGACGGTCAAGAGACCCAGTACTTC. The encoded protein is CAISLDGQETQYF.

The CDR3 reads CASSLASGGTGANVLTF. In DNA form, the CDR3 reads TGCGCCAGCAGCTTGGCTAGCGGGGGGACTGGGGCCAACGTCCTGACTTTC. The chain employs TRBV5-1 and TRBJ2-6, with 11 bases fitting TRBD2. J gave up 2 bases and V 0 bases, and 1 base lay outside the gene matches. The germline V gene has CDR1 SGHRS and CDR2 YFSETQ. This CDR3 is 17 amino acids long.

Concerning this clonotype itself: A single base separates this from a much larger clone, so it may be a read error. The chain uses TRBV5-1 and TRBJ1-2; D gene ambiguous. Trimming removed 0 bases from V and 6 bases from J, with 12 bases in between. There are 14 residues in the CDR3. Germline V gene sequence: CDR1 SGHRS, CDR2 YFSETQ. The CDR3 protein is CASSLEAATDGYTF. DNA of the CDR3: TGCGCCAGCAGCTTGGAGGCAGCTACGGATGGCTACACCTTC.

The chain has TRBV7-4 and TRBJ1-2; D unclear. Per germline, CDR1 SGHVT and CDR2 SQSDAQ. With 5 bases removed from V and 7 bases from J, the gap between germline ends came to 20 bases. This CDR3 has 15 residues. The CDR3 DNA reads TGTGCCAGCAGCACCCTCGGCAGAACGCTATGTGGCTACACCTTC. This gives the protein CASSTLGRTLCGYTF.

This clonotype was seen repeatedly, ten times or more. CDR3 coding DNA: TGTGCCGGAAAGGACAGGGCAGAGACCCAGTACTTC. Its translation: CAGKDRAETQYF. The chain has TRBV2 and TRBJ2-5, with 8 bases identical to TRBD1. J was trimmed by 4 bases and V by 11 bases; bases with no gene match: 6. The CDR3 loop spans 12 amino acids. The V gene's germline CDR1 is SNHLY and CDR2 FYNNEI.

The chain joins TRBV7-2 to TRBJ1-3; TRBD1 might be the D (6 bases). V dropped 5 bases and J dropped 9 bases, with 11 bases sitting between them. The germline CDR1 and CDR2 sequences are SGHTA and FQGNSA. The CDR3 has 12 amino acids. This CDR3 is CASSPGGATIYF. Written as DNA, the CDR3 is TGTGCCAGCAGCCCGGGGGGGGCCACCATATATTTT.

The chain joins TRBV9 to TRBJ1-5; no clear D gene. The V gene lost 5 bases and the J gene lost 6 bases, with 15 bases spanning the gap. This CDR3 contains 14 residues. Germline V lookup: CDR1 SGDLS, CDR2 YYNGEE. The CDR3 is CASSLDRASQPQHF. DNA of the CDR3: TGTGCCAGCAGTTTAGACCGGGCTTCTCAGCCCCAGCATTTT.

The V gene is TRBV29-1, the J gene TRBJ2-7, with 13 bases matching TRBD2. The V and J ends lost 8 bases and 6 bases, in that order; junction bases with no gene match: 7. The CDR3 is 13 residues long. Germline loops: CDR1 SQVTM, CDR2 ANQGSEA. The CDR3 loop is CSSYTSGGGEQYF. The CDR3 bases are TGCAGCAGTTATACTAGCGGGGGGGGCGAGCAGTACTTC.

There are a few counts of this clonotype. The V call is TRBV7-2, the J call TRBJ2-2; 10 positions agree with TRBD2. This CDR3 region has 16 residues. Germline V gene lookup returns CDR1 SGHTA and CDR2 FQGNSA. Germline trimming cut 2 bases from V and 2 bases from J; bases unmatched to any gene: 2. The chain's CDR3 is CASSLLLAGNTGELFF. As DNA, the CDR3 is TGTGCCAGCAGCTTACTACTAGCGGGAAACACCGGGGAGCTGTTTTTT.

This clonotype came up many times. The chain employs TRBV19 and TRBJ1-2; D is uncertain. Germline CDR1 and CDR2: LNHDA and SQIVND (reference sequence). The CDR3 is made up of 12 amino acids. V was cut by 4 bases and J by 7 bases, with 10 bases left in between. The CDR3 loop reads CASSTRIFGYTF. DNA of the CDR3: TGTGCCAGTAGTACCCGGATTTTTGGCTACACCTTC.

Ten or more counts support this clonotype. The chain links TRBV7-9 to TRBJ1-6, with unresolved D. The CDR3 runs 14 residues. Germline assignment: CDR1 SEHNR and CDR2 FQNEAQ (reference sequence). V was clipped by 2 bases and J by 10 bases, with 12 bases between them. In DNA form, the CDR3 reads TGTGCCAGCAGCTTATTTCAGGAAGGGTCACCCCTCCACTTT. Encoded protein: CASSLFQEGSPLHF.

V usage is TRBV29-1 and J usage is TRBJ2-7; D might be TRBD2 (6 bases). Germline-derived CDR1 and CDR2 are SQVTM and ANQGSEA. With 7 bases removed from V and 7 bases from J, the gap between germline ends came to 20 bases. The CDR3 consists of 13 residues. The CDR3 nucleotides read TGCAGCGCACCGTATCGGGAGACATGGGAGCAGTACTTC. It codes for CSAPYRETWEQYF.

With regard to this clonotype: A far larger clone is off by one base, so a read error is likely. The chain is built from TRBV5-1 and TRBJ1-5, with TRBD2 identical over 7 bases. The closer fit of TRBJ2-3 to the DNA end suggests the J call may be wrong. The CDR3 covers 15 residues. The germline V gene has CDR1 SGHRS and CDR2 YFSETQ. The CDR3 region is CASSLRGDSNQPQYF. CDR3 coding DNA: TGCGCCAGCAGCTTGCGGGGGGATAGCAATCAGCCCCAGTATTTT.

This chain links TRBV29-1 with TRBJ1-4, with D tentatively TRBD1 (5 bases). V was trimmed by 6 bases and J by 10 bases, leaving 15 bases between them. Germline CDR1 SQVTM, CDR2 ANQGSEA. CDR3 length: 12 residues. The DNA for the CDR3 is TGCAGCGTAACCTTAGGGGAAGGAAAACTGTTTTTT. This codes for CSVTLGEGKLFF.

Notes on this clonotype: As the CDR3 is not closed by the conserved phenylalanine or tryptophan, this likely results from a read error. V usage is TRBV15 and J usage is TRBJ2-7; D not resolved. The V end lost 3 bases, the J end lost 1 base, and 4 bases lay between the germline ends. The CDR3 has 12 residues. Germline loops: CDR1 LNHNV, CDR2 YYDKDF (reference sequence). CDR3 sequence reads: CATSRGSYEQYL. The CDR3, as DNA: TGTGCCACCAGCAGGGGTTCCTACGAGCAGTACTTG.

This clonotype occurred a few times. This may come from a read error, since a much larger clone is one base off. V is TRBV2 and J is TRBJ1-6; D is unresolved. Trimming stripped 1 base from V and 11 bases from J, with 15 bases between. Germline V gene data show CDR1 as SNHLY and CDR2 as FYNNEI. The CDR3 has 15 amino acids. CDR3 loop: CASSEVRRGNPPLHF. In DNA, the CDR3 is TGTGCCAGCAGTGAAGTTCGACGGGGAAATCCACCCCTCCACTTT. The full variable domain, completed using reference TRBV2 and TRBJ1-6, is EPEVTQTPSHQVTQMGQEVILRCVPISNHLYFYWYRQILGQKVEFLVSFYNNEISEKSEIFDDQFSVERPDGSNFTLKIRSTKLEDSAMYFCASSEVRRGNPPLHFGNGTRLTVT.

This chain's CDR3 is CASSYPSEGREKLFF. The CDR3 DNA reads TGTGCCAGCAGTTACCCATCGGAGGGGCGGGAAAAACTGTTTTTT. The chain recombines TRBV6-6 with TRBJ1-4; D might be TRBD1 (5 bases). Trimming took off 2 bases at V and 8 bases at J, with 15 bases between the two ends. Looked up from germline, CDR1 is MNHNY and CDR2 is SVGAGI (reference sequence). This CDR3 has 15 amino acids.

The V gene is TRBV25-1, the J gene TRBJ2-7; 9 bases are shared with TRBD1. Germline V gives CDR1 MGHDK, CDR2 SYGVNS. V was clipped by 6 bases and J by 5 bases; unmatched bases: 8. The CDR3 totals 14 residues. This CDR3 reads CASSQGQGRDEQYF. CDR3 in DNA: TGTGCCAGCAGCCAGGGACAGGGACGGGACGAGCAGTACTTC.

As regards this clonotype: This may stem from a read error, because a much larger clone lies one nucleotide away. J is TRBJ1-1 and V is TRBV19, with D perhaps matching TRBD1 (5 bases). The CDR3 is 15 amino acids. CDR1 LNHDA and CDR2 SQIVND come from the germline V gene (reference sequence). V gave up 7 bases and J gave up 1 base, with 16 bases separating them. As DNA, the CDR3 is TGTGCCAGTAATCCATCACAGGTGGCGAACACTGAAGCTTTCTTT. Translating it yields CASNPSQVANTEAFF. The full variable domain, rest sourced from reference TRBV19 and TRBJ1-1, is DGGITQSPKYLFRKEGQNVTLSCEQNLNHDAMYWYRQDPGQGLRLIYYSQIVNDFQKGDIAEGYSVSREKKESFPLTVTSAQKNPTAFYLCASNPSQVANTEAFFGQGTRLTVV.